This TCR beta chain was obtained from a study of T cell responses to AZD1222 COVID-19 vaccine. Trimming took 1 base from V and 5 from J, leaving 11 bases between them. CDR3 length equals 14 residues. Germline values: CDR1 SEHNR, CDR2 FQNEAQ (reference sequence). Data came from immunoSEQ multiplex PCR; TCRdb stores just in-frame clones and leaves some out. This table has some 160,000 clones, 88% appearing once. This chain uses TRBV7-9 with TRBJ1-2; unclear D gene. This receptor was taken from an adult in good health. The sequencing here drew on peripheral blood, taken on day 0 of AZD1222 vaccination. The CDR3 coding sequence is TGTGCCAGCAGCTTAGTTGTGGAAGGGTATGGCTACACCTTC. Protein: CASSLVVEGYGYTF.